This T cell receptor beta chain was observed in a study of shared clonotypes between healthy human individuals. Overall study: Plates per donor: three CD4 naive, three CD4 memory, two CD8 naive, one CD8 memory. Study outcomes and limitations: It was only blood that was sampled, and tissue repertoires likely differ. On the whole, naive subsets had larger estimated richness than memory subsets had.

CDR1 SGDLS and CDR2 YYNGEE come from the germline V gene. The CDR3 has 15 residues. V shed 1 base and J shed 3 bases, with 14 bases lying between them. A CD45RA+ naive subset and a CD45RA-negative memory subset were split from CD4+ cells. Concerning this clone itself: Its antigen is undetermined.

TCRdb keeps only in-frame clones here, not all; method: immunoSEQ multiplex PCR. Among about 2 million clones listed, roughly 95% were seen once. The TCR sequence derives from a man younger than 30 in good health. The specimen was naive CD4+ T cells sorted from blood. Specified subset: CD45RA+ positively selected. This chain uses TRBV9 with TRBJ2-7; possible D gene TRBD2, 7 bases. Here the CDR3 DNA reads TGTGCCAGCAGCGTATTGGGGGGGCCCATCTACGAGCAGTACTTC. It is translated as CASSVLGGPIYEQYF.